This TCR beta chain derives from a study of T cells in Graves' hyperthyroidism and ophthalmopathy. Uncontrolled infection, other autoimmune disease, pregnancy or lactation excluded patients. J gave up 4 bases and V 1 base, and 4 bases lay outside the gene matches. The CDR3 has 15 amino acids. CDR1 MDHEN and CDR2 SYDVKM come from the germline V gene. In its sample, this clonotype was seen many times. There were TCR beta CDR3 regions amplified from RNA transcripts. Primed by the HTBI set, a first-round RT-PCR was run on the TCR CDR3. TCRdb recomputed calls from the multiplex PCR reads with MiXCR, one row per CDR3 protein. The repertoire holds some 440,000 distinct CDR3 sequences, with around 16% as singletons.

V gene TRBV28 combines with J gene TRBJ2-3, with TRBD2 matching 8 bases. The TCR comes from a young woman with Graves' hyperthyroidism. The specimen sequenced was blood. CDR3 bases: TGTGCCAGCAGTTTATATGGGACTAGTTCAGATACGCAGTATTTT. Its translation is CASSLYGTSSDTQYF.